Included here is one TCR beta chain sequence, with context. Its antigen remains undetermined. No much larger clone exists at a distance of one base, and base qualities are not known. The data were taken from a study of shared clonotypes between healthy human individuals (TCRdb year 2020). Broadly, across the study: Two women and a few men aged 18 to 49 years were included in the cohort. Different laboratories and diverse techniques were used to prepare libraries and sequence TCR repertoires, to increase sequencing depth and limit assay-specific biases. The study deeply sequenced blood TCR repertoires of five healthy adults to estimate repertoire size and the extent of clonotype sharing between individuals. Between about 0.8 and 9 billion PBMCs per donor were obtained by leukapheresis. For each donor, CD4 naive and CD4 memory were each given three plates, CD8 naive was given two plates, and CD8 memory was given one plate. Points the paper makes about the study in general: Larger estimated clonotype richness was generally found for naive subsets than for memory subsets. Because the study included a small number of donors, the genetic and exposure-history diversity represented was limited. Sampling was restricted to blood, and TCR repertoires in tissue are likely to differ from TCR repertoires in blood. Based on pairwise subsampling, the degree of clonotype sharing among donors was expected to be affected by sequencing depth. Rarefaction of sorted-subset datasets indicated incomplete sequencing despite the large sequencing depth. Compared with non-shared clonotypes, the clonotypes found in all four sorted-subset donors had higher generation probabilities. When a handful of donors were compared, the shared fraction of clonotypes was about 5% for naive CD4, approximately 3.5% for naive CD8, 2.3% for memory CD4, and 0.35% to 0.4% for memory CD8.

The donors were healthy, HIV-negative adults with no recently reported acute infections or vaccinations. Every donor was a Caucasian adult residing in Nashville, Tennessee, USA. CD4+ T cells were enriched through magnetic negative selection, after which naive cells were positively selected on CD45RA and the remaining negative fraction served as the memory subset. Blood was collected by leukapheresis, and PBMCs were isolated by Ficoll-Histopaque density gradient centrifugation and then cryopreserved in liquid nitrogen vapor phase. Analytical flow cytometry was used to check the purity and quantity of each magnetically sorted T cell population. Genomic DNA was isolated from every sorted fraction and measured by UV absorbance on a Nanodrop 2000c. The CDR3 measures 21 amino acids from cysteine to phenylalanine. The DNA shown is the 63-base CDR3, in frame from base 1. Based on the germline V gene, the CDR1 and CDR2 sequences are SGDLS and YYNGEE. V trim: 4 bases; J trim: 0 bases; unmatched bases: 20.

TCR CDR3 regions were amplified from genomic DNA by multiplex PCR using the deep immunoSEQ assay. Extracted genomic DNA from each cell subset was spread evenly across all wells of several immunoSEQ 96-well plates, with each plate serving as a replicate. For sorted subsets, 200 to 250 ng of genomic DNA, equivalent to around 30,000 T cell genomes, went into each replicate PCR. Purified libraries were measured with a Qubit 3.0 fluorometer, size-checked on a Bioanalyzer 2100, and measured again with the KAPA Library Quantification kit. A separate single-read 150-cycle Illumina NextSeq 550 flow cell was used to sequence each immunoSEQ 96-well plate. In the original analysis: The immunoSEQ output contained only junctional sequences without quality scores, so filtering could not match that applied to full-length reads. Sequences were annotated with PyIR, a Python wrapper for IgBLAST v1.9, and V/J genes and CDR3 were assigned using IMGT germline references. Any read was removed if the V/J assignment was weak (E-value above 1e-6), the CDR3 was missing, or the read contained stop codons, out-of-frame junctions, or ambiguous translated residues. V3J clonotypes were defined as sequences sharing an identical inferred V gene, J gene, and CDR3 amino acid sequence. The percentage overlap between two repertoires was calculated by dividing the number of shared unique clonotypes by the size of the smaller repertoire. Richness of each repertoire was evaluated using RTK rarefaction, the Chao1 estimator, and Recon v2.1 estimates of unobserved clonotypes. OLGA was used to compute generation probabilities for all TCRbeta clonotypes that the gDNA method yielded from a few donors. TCRdb took over this immuneACCESS table, retaining in-frame rearrangements with V and J assigned. Such tables are incomplete; in checked studies, under half of the missing clones stem from an unresolved V gene, and the remainder is unexplained. Clonal size and the V and J genes are those of that table, whereas D and trimming came from the DNA. This sample gives roughly 2.6 million clones in total; more than 90% of them show up just once. Clones ranked in the top ten supply roughly 0.13% of the sample.

The TCR originated in a man aged 18 to 29 in good health. Sequenced: naive CD4+ T cells sorted from blood. The intended sense of this specimen's cell subset or site label: CD45RA+ positively selected. The V and J segments used are TRBV9 and TRBJ2-3, and 10 junction bases match TRBD1. The CDR3 is CASSLTPGQGPTYVSTDTQYF. The sequenced DNA is TGTGCCAGCAGCCTCACGCCGGGACAGGGGCCAACATACGTTAGCACAGATACGCAGTATTTT.